The 21 T cell receptor beta chains below come from one sample, sequenced in a study of beta chain features in type 1 diabetes. As every portion of the isolated RNA was reverse transcribed, the sequencing read expressed TCRB transcripts. Using immunoSEQ multiplex PCR, the repertoire was profiled, and TCRdb retains in-frame clones only, with some absent. The data contain approximately 200,000 clones, about 9.3% of them singletons. The sequenced material came from naive CD4+ T cells from blood. The receptors derive from a woman between 18 and 29 years old in good health.

This clone showed up just a few times. Other DNA sequences in the sample encode the same CDR3. The CDR3 reads CASSYKSGQGPEKLFF. CDR3 nucleotide sequence: TGTGCCAGCAGTTACAAGTCGGGACAGGGGCCAGAAAAACTGTTTTTT. The chain couples TRBV6-5 to TRBJ1-4, with 10 bases identical to TRBD1. Trimming at V came to 2 bases and at J to 8 bases, leaving 8 bases not matched to a gene. This CDR3 is built from 16 residues. CDR1 MNHEY and CDR2 SVGAGI come from the germline V gene.

This clone was seen more than once but under ten times. V gene TRBV7-3 combines with J gene TRBJ2-2, with 8 bases lining up with TRBD1. This CDR3 is built from 15 residues. Germline loops: CDR1 SGHTA, CDR2 FQGTGA. V was clipped by 3 bases and J by 4 bases; unmatched bases: 4. The CDR3 reads CASSFGTGGTGELFF. The DNA for the CDR3 is TGTGCCAGCAGCTTCGGGACAGGAGGCACCGGGGAGCTGTTTTTT.

The chain has TRBV30 and TRBJ2-7, with D possibly TRBD2 on 5 matching bases. This CDR3 has 12 residues. The ends were cut back, 1 base at V and 6 bases at J, with 10 bases in the middle. Per the germline V gene, CDR1 is GTSNPN and CDR2 is SVGIG (reference sequence). Written as DNA, the CDR3 is TGTGCCTGGAGTGCCCGGCTAGCCGAGCAGTACTTC. Translated: CAWSARLAEQYF.

The J gene is TRBJ2-3, the V gene TRBV5-1; D remains ambiguous. V gave up 0 bases and J gave up 4 bases, with 9 bases separating them. The CDR3 spans 14 residues. In germline, CDR1 is SGHRS, CDR2 YFSETQ. CDR3 DNA sequence: TGCGCCAGCAGCTTGGGACAAGTTTCAGATACGCAGTATTTT. Amino acids: CASSLGQVSDTQYF.

This clone was counted a few times. V usage is TRBV18 and J usage is TRBJ2-7; D gene ambiguous. This CDR3 is built from 14 residues. The germline V and J ends were trimmed by 3 bases and 0 bases, with 9 bases remaining between them. The germline V gene encodes CDR1 KGHSH and CDR2 LQKENI. The CDR3 loop reads CASSPERSSYEQYF. DNA of the CDR3: TGTGCCAGCTCACCGGAAAGGAGCTCCTACGAGCAGTACTTC.

The rearrangement joins TRBV19 to TRBJ2-7, with D perhaps matching TRBD1 (6 bases). The germline V gene encodes CDR1 LNHDA and CDR2 SQIVND (reference sequence). V shed 3 bases and J shed 9 bases, with 18 bases lying between them. The CDR3 contains 14 residues. CDR3 bases: TGTGCCAGTAGTATCCGACAGGACCTATCGGGGCAGTACTTC. As protein: CASSIRQDLSGQYF.

The table lists this clone with a few counts. The rearrangement uses TRBV2 and TRBJ2-7; 9 bases are a match to TRBD1. CDR1 SNHLY and CDR2 FYNNEI come from the germline V gene. The CDR3 is 13 amino acids. J was trimmed by 3 bases and V by 5 bases; bases with no gene match: 2. Here the CDR3 DNA reads TGTGCCAGCAGTAGGACAGGGGTCTACGAGCAGTACTTC. The encoded protein is CASSRTGVYEQYF. Looking up the rest from reference TRBV2 and TRBJ2-7 gives the full variable domain: EPEVTQTPSHQVTQMGQEVILRCVPISNHLYFYWYRQILGQKVEFLVSFYNNEISEKSEIFDDQFSVERPDGSNFTLKIRSTKLEDSAMYFCASSRTGVYEQYFGPGTRLTVT.

This clone was counted a few times. The chain joins TRBV5-1 to TRBJ2-1; D might be TRBD1 (6 bases). The germline V gene encodes CDR1 SGHRS and CDR2 YFSETQ. The CDR3 loop spans 15 amino acids. Deletions cut 1 base from V and 0 bases from J, with 8 bases between. Written as DNA, the CDR3 is TGCGCCAGCAGCTTGTTAGGGGGCTCCTACAATGAGCAGTTCTTC. This codes for CASSLLGGSYNEQFF.

The genes are TRBV5-1 and TRBJ2-3; tentative D call: TRBD1 (5 bases). The ends were cut back, 0 bases at V and 5 bases at J, with 7 bases in the middle. CDR3 length equals 13 residues. Germline lookup yields CDR1 SGHRS and CDR2 YFSETQ. CDR3 nucleotides: TGCGCCAGCAGCTTGGTAGGGGAAGATACGCAGTATTTT. As protein: CASSLVGEDTQYF.

The chain uses TRBV21-1 and TRBJ2-7; the D call TRBD2 from the table was never checked on the DNA. TRBV21-1 is noted as a pseudogene. This CDR3 is 16 amino acids long. The CDR3 loop is CASSKGGLEGSYEQYF. In nucleotides, the CDR3 is TGTGCCAGCAGCAAAGGCGGACTAGAGGGCTCCTACGAGCAGTACTTC.

The rearrangement joins TRBV2 to TRBJ1-2, with 8 bases fitting TRBD1. The length of the CDR3 is 13 residues. The germline V gene has CDR1 SNHLY and CDR2 FYNNEI. The V gene end was trimmed by 8 bases and the J gene end by 5 bases; junction bases not matched to a gene: 7. CDR3 coding DNA: TGTGCCAGCGAACCGCGACAGGGGTATGGCTACACCTTC. It yields the protein CASEPRQGYGYTF.

The genes are TRBV5-4 and TRBJ1-1; D is perhaps TRBD1 (5 bases). The germline V and J ends were trimmed by 3 bases and 2 bases, with 14 bases remaining between them. The CDR3 covers 15 residues. Germline V CDR1 and CDR2: SGHNT, YYREEE (reference sequence). The chain's CDR3 is CASSWGGATNTEAFF. The CDR3 DNA reads TGTGCCAGCAGCTGGGGTGGGGCGACAAACACTGAAGCTTTCTTT.

CDR3 DNA sequence: TGTGCCACCTCGGGTGGGGGGTCGGACACTGAAGCTTTCTTT. It translates to CATSGGGSDTEAFF. The genes are TRBV10-3 and TRBJ1-1, with D perhaps matching TRBD1 (5 bases). This CDR3 comprises 14 residues. The germline V and J ends were trimmed by 10 bases and 3 bases, with 18 bases remaining between them. Germline assignment: CDR1 ENHRY and CDR2 SYGVKD.

Comment on this clone: The sample has other DNA sequences that encode this CDR3 too. The gene calls are TRBV5-1 and TRBJ1-4, with 8 bases aligning to TRBD1. The CDR3 is made up of 15 amino acids. Germline V gene data show CDR1 as SGHRS and CDR2 as YFSETQ. V shed 0 bases and J 6 bases; nucleotides not matched to a gene: 4. Here the CDR3 reads CASSLAGTGDEKLFF. In nucleotides, the CDR3 is TGCGCCAGCAGCTTGGCAGGGACAGGAGATGAAAAACTGTTTTTT.

This clone showed up just a few times. CDR3 coding DNA: TGTGCCAGCCAGACAGGGGGCGTACACAATGAGCAGTTCTTC. This translates into CASQTGGVHNEQFF. The chain links TRBV2 to TRBJ2-1; 10 positions agree with TRBD1. Trimming took 8 bases from V and 5 from J; bases not matched to a gene: 6. The V gene's germline CDR1 is SNHLY and CDR2 FYNNEI. The CDR3 extends over 14 amino acids. The variable domain in full, with the rest retrieved from reference TRBV2 and TRBJ2-1, is EPEVTQTPSHQVTQMGQEVILRCVPISNHLYFYWYRQILGQKVEFLVSFYNNEISEKSEIFDDQFSVERPDGSNFTLKIRSTKLEDSAMYFCASQTGGVHNEQFFGPGTRLTVL.

This clone came up a few times. The V gene is TRBV30, the J gene TRBJ2-7, with a weak D call TRBD1 (6 bases). This CDR3 has 12 amino acids. The germline V gene encodes CDR1 GTSNPN and CDR2 SVGIG (reference sequence). Trimming took off 5 bases at V and 3 bases at J, with 11 bases between the two ends. CDR3 sequence (DNA): TGTGCCTGGTGGAAGACAGGCTACGAGCAGTACTTC. Protein sequence: CAWWKTGYEQYF. Combining the CDR3 with reference TRBV30 and TRBJ2-7 gives the whole variable domain SQTIHQWPATLVQPVGSPLSLECTVEGTSNPNLYWYRQAAGRGLQLLFYSVGIGQISSEVPQNLSASRPQDRQFILSSKKLLLSDSGFYLCAWWKTGYEQYFGPGTRLTVT.

The chain carries TRBV5-1 and TRBJ2-7; TRBD1 might be the D (5 bases). The CDR3 totals 16 residues. Germline V gene lookup returns CDR1 SGHRS and CDR2 YFSETQ. V lost 4 bases and J lost 1, with 18 bases in between. The CDR3 loop reads CASSRGPTSLSYEQYF. The DNA of the CDR3 is TGCGCCAGCAGCAGGGGCCCAACATCCCTATCCTACGAGCAGTACTTC.

This clone appeared a few times. The V call is TRBV9, the J call TRBJ2-2, with a weak D call TRBD2 (6 bases). Trimming took 0 bases from V and 1 from J, leaving 7 bases between them. From germline, CDR1 is SGDLS and CDR2 YYNGEE. There are 15 residues in the CDR3. CDR3 protein: CASSVVGGNTGELFF. CDR3 DNA: TGTGCCAGCAGCGTAGTCGGGGGGAACACCGGGGAGCTGTTTTTT.

The J gene is TRBJ2-5, the V gene TRBV5-1; D is perhaps TRBD2 (6 bases). The CDR3 consists of 15 residues. Deletions cut 0 bases from V and 7 bases from J, with 16 bases between. Germline CDR1 reads SGHRS; CDR2 reads YFSETQ. CDR3 sequence reads: CASSLESGSLGTQYF. The CDR3 DNA reads as TGCGCCAGCAGCTTGGAATCCGGGAGTTTGGGGACCCAGTACTTC.

This chain links TRBV10-3 with TRBJ2-7, with 8 bases fitting TRBD2. The CDR3 contains 16 residues. Germline V CDR1 and CDR2: ENHRY, SYGVKD. V trimming: 0 bases; J trimming: 4 bases; junction bases outside the gene matches: 8. CDR3 amino acids: CAISESKTSGKYEQYF. The DNA of the CDR3 is TGTGCCATCAGTGAGTCGAAAACTAGCGGCAAGTACGAGCAGTACTTC.

The gene calls are TRBV15 and TRBJ1-3; perhaps TRBD1 as D (5 bases). Deletions cut 5 bases from V and 0 bases from J, with 8 bases between. The germline gives CDR1 LNHNV, CDR2 YYDKDF (reference sequence). The CDR3 consists of 14 residues. CDR3 nucleotide sequence: TGTGCCACCAGCCTTAGGGGCTCTGGAAACACCATATATTTT. This sequence encodes CATSLRGSGNTIYF.